What follows are 10 T cell receptor beta chains derived from one specimen sequenced in a study of CD8 T cells in Susac syndrome. The authors reverse transcribed roughly 0.5 to 1 ug RNA with random hexamers. TCRdb analysed the immunoSEQ multiplex PCR reads with MiXCR anew, one entry per CDR3 protein. Here the sample spans a few hundred thousand distinct CDR3 sequences, about 88% being singletons. Source material: CD8+ T cells from PBMCs. These receptors all come from a human donor with multiple sclerosis.

The chain's CDR3 is CASRSDSSNQPQHF. The CDR3 DNA is TGTGCCAGCAGGTCGGACAGTAGCAATCAGCCCCAGCATTTT. The chain employs TRBV28 and TRBJ1-5, with a tentative D call TRBD1 (6 bases). CDR3 length: 14 residues. V dropped 6 bases and J dropped 0 bases, with 9 bases sitting between them. Germline V gene data show CDR1 as MDHEN and CDR2 as SYDVKM.

The chain carries TRBV29-1 and TRBJ2-5; the D gene is possibly TRBD1 (5 bases). CDR1 SQVTM and CDR2 ANQGSEA come from the germline V gene. CDR3 size: 13 residues. V dropped 3 bases and J dropped 5 bases, with 13 bases sitting between them. The CDR3 spells CSVDSRSGETQYF. DNA for the CDR3: TGCAGCGTTGACAGTCGGTCAGGGGAGACCCAGTACTTC.

The V gene is TRBV9, the J gene TRBJ2-6; D remains ambiguous. This CDR3 comprises 15 residues. The V end was cut by 4 bases, the J end by 4 bases, with 12 bases between. The germline CDR1 and CDR2 sequences are SGDLS and YYNGEE. CDR3 in amino acids: CASSSRTAGANVLTF. The CDR3 DNA is TGTGCCAGCAGCTCGAGGACCGCGGGGGCCAACGTCCTGACTTTC.

The chain employs TRBV30 and TRBJ2-3; TRBD2 matches at 7 bases. Germline trimming cut 2 bases from V and 2 bases from J; bases unmatched to any gene: 4. The CDR3 length is 14 residues. Germline CDR1 and CDR2: GTSNPN and SVGIG (reference sequence). The CDR3 DNA reads TGTGCCTGGAGTAAGCGGGAAATCACAGATACGCAGTATTTT. Residues: CAWSKREITDTQYF.

The rearrangement uses TRBV12-5 and TRBJ2-1; 7 positions agree with TRBD1. Germline CDR1 and CDR2: LGHNT and FRNRAP. The CDR3 totals 15 residues. V lost 4 bases and J lost 2; bases outside the gene matches: 5. CDR3 sequence (DNA): TGTGCTAGTGGTTACGACAGGGACACCTACAATGAGCAGTTCTTC. As protein: CASGYDRDTYNEQFF. Based on the CDR3 plus reference TRBV12-5 and TRBJ2-1, the full variable domain is DARVTQTPRHKVTEMGQEVTMRCQPILGHNTVFWYRQTMMQGLELLAYFRNRAPLDDSGMPKDRFSAEMPDATLATLKIQPSEPRDSAVYFCASGYDRDTYNEQFFGPGTRLTVL.

This chain connects TRBV5-6 to TRBJ2-1; D is uncertain. The CDR3 length is 14 residues. Germline values: CDR1 SGHDT, CDR2 YYEEEE. V dropped 1 base and J dropped 8 bases, with 13 bases sitting between them. CDR3 protein: CASSLSDAVDEQFF. CDR3 in DNA: TGTGCCAGCAGCTTGAGTGACGCTGTGGATGAGCAGTTCTTC.

The rearrangement joins TRBV27 to TRBJ2-5, with D maybe TRBD2 (6 bases). The CDR3 spans 14 residues. Germline CDR1 and CDR2: MNHEY and SMNVEV (reference sequence). Trimming removed 2 bases from V and 5 bases from J, with 12 bases in between. The CDR3 here is CASSLTRSGETQYF. Written as DNA, the CDR3 is TGTGCCAGCAGTTTAACTAGGAGCGGGGAGACCCAGTACTTC.

The chain has TRBV15 and TRBJ1-5; tentatively, D is TRBD1 (6 bases). The CDR3 extends over 15 amino acids. Germline loops: CDR1 LNHNV, CDR2 YYDKDF (reference sequence). V shed 3 bases and J shed 4 bases, with 13 bases lying between them. In DNA, the CDR3 is TGTGCCACCAGCAGTACCGTAGGGGGGAATCAGCCCCAGCATTTT. Translated: CATSSTVGGNQPQHF.

This chain links TRBV9 with TRBJ2-3; possible D gene TRBD1, 5 bases. Germline V gives CDR1 SGDLS, CDR2 YYNGEE. Trimming took 4 bases from V and 0 from J, leaving 9 bases between them. This CDR3 is 14 amino acids long. For the CDR3, the DNA is TGTGCCAGCAGCCCTTGGACAAGCACAGATACGCAGTATTTT. It translates to CASSPWTSTDTQYF.

The chain has TRBV5-5 and TRBJ2-2, with TRBD2 identical over 11 bases. CDR1 is SGHKS, CDR2 YYEKEE, per germline (reference sequence). The J segment lost 2 bases and the V segment lost 4 bases, leaving 7 bases of the junction unmatched. This CDR3 spans 17 amino acids. The CDR3 region has the DNA TGTGCCAGCAGCGGTTTCCTAGCGGGAGGAAACACCGGGGAGCTGTTTTTT. The encoded protein is CASSGFLAGGNTGELFF.